Presented here are 9 T cell receptor beta chains from one specimen sequenced in a study of Graves' ophthalmopathy and Graves' hyperthyroidism. Using RNA transcripts, the TCR beta CDR3 regions were amplified. Amplification began with first-round RT-PCR using HTBI primers, then second-round multiplex PCR was performed. TCRdb itself ran the multiplex PCR reads through MiXCR, one entry per CDR3 protein. The sample has around 600,000 distinct CDR3 sequences, roughly 41% seen once. Sequences were obtained from peripheral blood. The receptors were sampled from an adult man with Graves' ophthalmopathy.

Ten or more counts support this clonotype. The CDR3 loop reads CASSTLQASTTNEKLFF. The CDR3 region has the DNA TGTGCCAGTAGTACCCTCCAGGCTTCTACAACTAATGAAAAACTGTTTTTT. The rearrangement links TRBV19 to TRBJ1-4; D not certain. The germline V gene has CDR1 LNHDA and CDR2 SQIVND (reference sequence). This CDR3 is 17 amino acids long. V was shortened by 4 bases and J by 0 bases, with 15 bases between the two germline ends.

There are many counts of this clonotype. The chain joins TRBV5-1 to TRBJ2-5; D unclear. This CDR3 is built from 15 residues. Germline V CDR1 and CDR2: SGHRS, YFSETQ. V lost 1 base, J lost 1 base, and 11 bases lay in between. The CDR3: CASSLNGGTQETQYF. In DNA, the CDR3 is TGCGCCAGCAGCTTGAATGGCGGCACCCAAGAGACCCAGTACTTC. The full variable domain, rest sourced from reference TRBV5-1 and TRBJ2-5, is KAGVTQTPRYLIKTRGQQVTLSCSPISGHRSVSWYQQTPGQGLQFLFEYFSETQRNKGNFPGRFSGRQFSNSRSEMNVSTLELGDSALYLCASSLNGGTQETQYFGPGTRLLVL.

In nucleotides, the CDR3 is TGTGCCAGCAGCCCCGAGGGGACTAGCGGGGGGGCTCGGGCAGATACGCAGTATTTT. Translation gives CASSPEGTSGGARADTQYF. The rearrangement joins TRBV7-2 to TRBJ2-3; 16 positions agree with TRBD2. J lost 4 bases, V lost 5 bases, and 12 bases had no gene match. The length of the CDR3 is 19 residues. The germline V gene has CDR1 SGHTA and CDR2 FQGNSA.

This rearrangement joins TRBV19 to TRBJ1-5; D gene uncertain. The CDR3 has 14 amino acids. Trimming removed 1 base from V and 1 base from J, with 5 bases in between. Looked up from germline, CDR1 is LNHDA and CDR2 is SQIVND (reference sequence). The CDR3 sequence: CASSIGPSNQPQHF. The CDR3 DNA sequence: TGTGCCAGTAGTATAGGGCCAAGCAATCAGCCCCAGCATTTT.

The rearrangement links TRBV2 to TRBJ1-2; 10 nucleotides align to TRBD1. CDR3 length equals 17 residues. Per germline, CDR1 SNHLY and CDR2 FYNNEI. Trimming cost V 6 bases and J 8 bases; bases outside gene matches: 18. CDR3 sequence: CASRDRGATGKADGYTF. For the CDR3, the DNA is TGTGCCAGCAGGGACAGGGGGGCCACCGGGAAAGCTGACGGCTACACCTTC.

This clonotype was counted ten times or more. V usage is TRBV5-1 and J usage is TRBJ1-6; 7 bases fit TRBD1. The trim removed 1 base at V and 9 bases at J, leaving 4 bases unmatched. The CDR3 is 14 amino acids. The germline gives CDR1 SGHRS, CDR2 YFSETQ. CDR3: CASSLLQGSSPLHF. The CDR3 bases are TGCGCCAGCAGCTTGCTACAGGGGAGTTCACCCCTCCACTTT.

Comment on this clonotype: A read error may be the cause here, since a much bigger clone is one base away. The CDR3 bases are TGTGCCGCCGCTGGACAGGTTGGAGAAAAACTGTTTTTT. It encodes CAAAGQVGEKLFF. The chain combines TRBV15 with TRBJ1-4, with 7 bases aligning to TRBD1. Unmatched junction bases numbered 11, after V lost 11 bases and J lost 8 bases. Germline values: CDR1 LNHNV, CDR2 YYDKDF (reference sequence). The CDR3 has 13 residues. The full variable domain, rest sourced from reference TRBV15 and TRBJ1-4, is DAMVIQNPRYQVTQFGKPVTLSCSQTLNHNVMYWYQQKSSQAPKLLFHYYDKDFNNEADTPDNFQSRRPNTSFCFLDIRSPGLGDTAMYLCAAAGQVGEKLFFGSGTQLSVL.

Many counts were recorded for this clonotype. CDR3 residues: CSARAREGHQPQHF. Here the CDR3 DNA reads TGCAGTGCTAGAGCGAGGGAGGGCCATCAGCCCCAGCATTTT. The rearrangement joins TRBV20-1 to TRBJ1-5; D uncertain. Trimming cost V 1 base and J 5 bases, with 12 bases left between them. Germline CDR1 and CDR2: DFQATT and SNEGSKA (reference sequence). The CDR3 runs 14 residues.

Details on this clonotype: Being one base from a much bigger clone, this may be a read error. J is TRBJ2-5 and V is TRBV19; D gene uncertain. This CDR3 contains 13 residues. Germline values: CDR1 LNHDA, CDR2 SQIVND (reference sequence). The CDR3 loop reads CASSTGRKEAQYF. In DNA form, the CDR3 reads TGTGCCAGTAGTACAGGCAGGAAAGAGGCCCAGTACTTC.